The rows below give T cell receptor beta chains drawn from one sample of a study of OX40 agonist ivuxolimab in advanced cancers. Clones were read by immunoSEQ multiplex PCR, and TCRdb kept only the in-frame ones, dropping some. The table shows 71,000 or so clones, with approximately 86% occurring only once. Sequencing used CD4+ or CD8+ T cells sorted from blood, obtained in a trial of the OX40 agonist ivuxolimab. All receptors derive from an adult with an advanced solid tumor such as melanoma, head and neck, liver or kidney cancer. Both conserved end residues are part of each CDR3. D genes are given only for firm matches. The size field is filled for only some rows; it gives once, few, many or a size class.

>-|-|12|TRBJ2-5|TRBV29-1
CSVVRGQETQYF
TGCAGCGTTGTAAGGGGACAAGAGACCCAGTACTTC
>-|-|14|TRBJ2-5|TRBV2
CASSDMGAEETQYF
TGTGCCAGCAGTGATATGGGGGCCGAAGAGACCCAGTACTTC
>-|-|14|TRBJ1-1|TRBV2
CASGVTAHSTEAFF
TGTGCCAGCGGCGTTACAGCACATTCCACTGAAGCTTTCTTT
>TRBD1|-|15|TRBJ1-5|TRBV28
CASIRQTGAIQPQHF
TGTGCCAGCATTCGACAGACAGGGGCAATACAGCCCCAGCATTTT
>TRBD1|-|15|TRBJ1-5|TRBV28
CASSRTDRDNQPQHF
TGTGCCAGCAGCCGAACGGACAGGGACAATCAGCCCCAGCATTTT
>-|few|10|TRBJ1-1|TRBV20-1
CRVKNTEAFF
TGCAGGGTAAAAAACACTGAAGCTTTCTTT
>-|-|14|TRBJ1-4|TRBV10-1
CAKTRASTNEKLFF
TGCGCCAAGACTAGGGCTTCAACTAATGAAAAACTGTTTTTT
>-|-|14|TRBJ1-1|TRBV30
CAWRGAARGGEAFF
TGTGCCTGGAGGGGGGCCGCTAGGGGGGGTGAAGCTTTCTTT
>TRBD1|-|14|TRBJ2-7|TRBV13
CASSSTGGAYEQYF
TGTGCCAGCAGCTCTACAGGGGGCGCCTACGAGCAGTACTTC
>-|-|11|TRBJ2-5|TRBV30
CAVRDQETQYF
TGTGCCGTCAGGGACCAAGAGACCCAGTACTTC
>TRBD1|-|15|TRBJ2-2|TRBV7-9
CASSLGTGYTGELFF
TGTGCCAGCAGCTTAGGGACAGGGTACACCGGGGAGCTGTTTTTT
>-|-|14|TRBJ1-4|TRBV19
CASSTTVTGEKLFF
TGTGCCAGTAGTACGACAGTGACGGGTGAAAAACTGTTTTTT
>TRBD1|-|15|TRBJ2-3|TRBV27
CASSLTGGLRNTQYF
TGTGCCAGCAGTTTGACAGGGGGATTGCGAAATACGCAGTATTTT
>TRBD1|few|15|TRBJ1-5|TRBV28
CASSSQGTGNQPQHF
TGTGCCAGCAGTTCCCAAGGGACAGGTAATCAGCCCCAGCATTTT
>TRBD1|-|16|TRBJ2-6|TRBV5-4
CATRDRVNSGANVLTF
TGTGCCACCCGGGACAGGGTGAACTCTGGGGCCAACGTCCTGACTTTC
>TRBD2|once|17|TRBJ2-6|TRBV27
CASSLTSGRTGANVLTF
TGTGCCAGCAGTTTAACTAGCGGGAGGACCGGGGCCAACGTCCTGACTTTC
>-|-|16|TRBJ1-5|TRBV30
CAWSEPQRGISQPQHF
TGTGCCTGGAGTGAACCCCAGAGAGGGATTAGTCAGCCCCAGCATTTT
>-|-|14|TRBJ1-4|TRBV5-4
CASSLDSFSEKLFF
TGTGCCAGCAGCTTGGACAGTTTTAGTGAAAAACTGTTTTTT
>-|-|15|TRBJ2-1|TRBV5-1
CASSPSLSSYNEQFF
TGCGCCAGCAGCCCGTCCCTGAGCTCCTACAATGAGCAGTTCTTC
>TRBD2|-|16|TRBJ2-1|TRBV18
CASSPLDGRSYNEQFF
TGTGCCAGCTCACCTCTTGACGGGAGGTCCTACAATGAGCAGTTCTTC
>TRBD1|-|13|TRBJ2-7|TRBV6-5
CASSNRDSYEQYF
TGTGCCAGCAGCAACCGGGACAGCTACGAGCAGTACTTC
>-|-|15|TRBJ1-3|TRBV9
CASSVLVGAGNTIYF
TGTGCCAGCAGCGTATTAGTCGGGGCTGGAAACACCATATATTTT
>TRBD1|-|14|TRBJ2-7|TRBV5-1
CASSSRTGNSEQYF
TGCGCCAGCAGCTCCAGGACAGGGAACAGCGAGCAGTACTTC
>-|-|11|TRBJ2-3|TRBV27
CASSGADTQYF
TGTGCCAGCAGTGGGGCAGATACGCAGTATTTT
>TRBD2|once|17|TRBJ2-1|TRBV18
CASSPPSSGRAFDEQFF
TGTGCCAGCTCACCACCGTCGAGCGGGAGGGCCTTCGATGAGCAGTTCTTC
>TRBD1|once|17|TRBJ2-3|TRBV4-2
CASSQGSGTGGLDTQYF
TGTGCCAGCAGCCAGGGCTCCGGGACAGGGGGCTTAGATACGCAGTATTTT
>TRBD2|-|15|TRBJ2-3|TRBV29-1
CSVALSSGGTDTQYF
TGCAGCGTCGCCCTGTCTAGCGGGGGTACAGATACGCAGTATTTT
>-|-|14|TRBJ2-7|TRBV6-5
CASRSGGPPSEQYF
TGTGCCAGCAGATCAGGAGGACCTCCGAGCGAGCAGTACTTC
>TRBD1|-|14|TRBJ1-2|TRBV28
CASSRNRGLYGYTF
TGTGCCAGCAGTCGGAACAGGGGGCTTTATGGCTACACCTTC
>TRBD2|-|16|TRBJ2-2|TRBV5-1
CASSLGLAGGTGELFF
TGCGCCAGCAGCCTGGGACTAGCGGGAGGCACCGGGGAGCTGTTTTTT
>-|-|15|TRBJ1-5|TRBV11-1
CASSFSGGNNQPQHF
TGTGCCAGCAGCTTCAGTGGAGGGAACAATCAGCCCCAGCATTTT
>TRBD2|few|14|TRBJ2-4|TRBV28
CASSLRRESWIQYF
TGTGCCAGCAGCCTAAGGCGGGAGTCGTGGATTCAGTACTTC
>TRBD2|-|16|TRBJ2-4|TRBV5-1
CASSYGRELAKNIQYF
TGCGCCAGCAGCTACGGGAGGGAACTAGCCAAAAACATTCAGTACTTC
>TRBD2|-|16|TRBJ2-3|TRBV27
CASRVLAGGSTDTQYF
TGTGCCAGCAGAGTACTAGCGGGAGGGTCCACAGATACGCAGTATTTT
>-|-|15|TRBJ2-7|TRBV7-9
CASSSLGGATWEQYF
TGTGCCAGCAGCTCCCTAGGGGGAGCTACCTGGGAGCAGTACTTC
>TRBD1|-|14|TRBJ1-2|TRBV18
CASSPNRGTYGYTF
TGTGCCAGCTCACCAAACAGGGGGACCTATGGCTACACCTTC
>TRBD2|-|17|TRBJ2-2|TRBV5-5
CASSLIAGKGDTGELFF
TGTGCCAGCAGCTTAATAGCGGGAAAGGGGGACACCGGGGAGCTGTTTTTT
>TRBD1|-|14|TRBJ2-1|TRBV11-2
CASSPGGLINEQFF
TGTGCCAGCAGCCCAGGGGGCTTAATCAATGAGCAGTTCTTC
>-|-|14|TRBJ1-4|TRBV5-4
CASSLSGAHEKLFF
TGTGCCAGCAGCTTGTCAGGGGCGCATGAAAAACTGTTTTTT
>TRBD2|-|13|TRBJ2-1|TRBV6-1
CASSREARGGQFF
TGTGCCAGCAGTAGGGAGGCCCGCGGGGGGCAGTTCTTC
>-|-|14|TRBJ1-1|TRBV11-3
CASSLASVNTEAFF
TGTGCCAGCAGCTTAGCGTCAGTGAACACTGAAGCTTTCTTT
>TRBD1|-|14|TRBJ1-1|TRBV7-2
CASSPGGTNTEAFF
TGTGCCAGCAGCCCAGGGGGGACGAACACTGAAGCTTTCTTT
>-|-|10|TRBJ1-2|TRBV19
CASRRYGYTF
TGTGCCAGTAGACGCTATGGCTACACCTTC
>-|-|14|TRBJ1-2|TRBV5-1
CASRLEGNPYGYTF
TGCGCCAGCAGGTTGGAGGGGAATCCTTATGGCTACACCTTC
>-|-|16|TRBJ1-2|TRBV18
CASSPPSRGVGEGYTF
TGTGCCAGCTCACCACCTTCCAGGGGCGTCGGGGAAGGCTACACCTTC
>TRBD2|-|16|TRBJ2-7|TRBV4-1
CASSPLVLAAGSEQYF
TGCGCCAGCAGCCCCCTGGTCCTAGCGGCAGGTAGCGAGCAGTACTTC
>TRBD1|few|15|TRBJ1-5|TRBV28
CASSSRTGGMQPQHF
TGTGCCAGCAGTTCCCGGACAGGGGGCATGCAGCCCCAGCATTTT
>TRBD2|medium-sized|15|TRBJ2-5|TRBV4-1
CASSLAGGDLETQYF
TGCGCCAGCAGCTTAGCGGGAGGAGACCTGGAGACCCAGTACTTC
>-|once|13|TRBJ2-1|TRBV11-3
CASSGNGVNEQFF
TGTGCCAGCAGCGGAAATGGGGTCAATGAGCAGTTCTTC
>-|once|14|TRBJ1-4|TRBV7-2
CASSLGGPNEKLFF
TGTGCCAGCAGCTTGGGAGGACCTAATGAAAAACTGTTTTTT
>TRBD1|-|15|TRBJ1-6|TRBV2
CASSERDRGDSPLHF
TGTGCCAGCAGTGAACGGGACAGGGGTGATTCACCCCTCCACTTT
>TRBD1|-|15|TRBJ2-1|TRBV6-1
CASRVPDRGRNEQFF
TGTGCCAGCAGAGTGCCGGACAGGGGGCGGAATGAGCAGTTCTTC
>-|medium-sized|13|TRBJ1-1|TRBV7-9
CASSFDSSGKAFF
TGTGCCAGCAGCTTTGACAGTTCGGGAAAAGCTTTCTTT
>-|-|14|TRBJ2-7|TRBV5-8
CASSFYRGYYEQYF
TGTGCCAGCAGCTTTTACCGAGGGTACTACGAGCAGTACTTC